One and the same sample provided the 30 T cell receptor beta chains below, sequenced in a study of low-dose radiotherapy and immunotherapy resistance in tumors. Gene-specific TRAV and TRBV primers were used for first-strand cDNA, covering alpha and beta chains. TCR amplification ran roughly 20 PCR cycles using constant-region and V-primer adapter primers. TCRdb reprocessed the reads via MiXCR and lists one record per CDR3 protein. This sample has roughly 15,000 distinct CDR3 sequences, with more than 60% found just once. The receptors stem from a human donor with advanced metastatic prostate, ovarian, gallbladder or colorectal cancer (not recorded which). This table probably holds off-target reads from a library built for another chain.

The chain couples TRBV2 to TRBJ2-7; TRBD1 or TRBD2 may be the D gene (5 bases each). CDR1 and CDR2 from the germline V gene are SNHLY and FYNNEI. The length of the CDR3 is 15 residues. V was trimmed by 5 bases and J by 5 bases, leaving 19 bases between them. CDR3 DNA sequence: TGTGCCAGCAGTATAGCAACTCGGGGCGTGGACGAGCAGTACTTC. Protein: CASSIATRGVDEQYF.

The J gene is TRBJ2-7, the V gene TRBV5-4, with TRBD1 matching over 11 bases. The CDR3 spans 15 residues. J gave up 4 bases and V 4 bases, and 7 bases lay outside the gene matches. Per the germline V gene, CDR1 is SGHNT and CDR2 is YYREEE (reference sequence). CDR3 DNA: TGTGCCAGCAGCACGGGGACAGGGGGTGGTTACGAGCAGTACTTC. Protein: CASSTGTGGGYEQYF.

The chain recombines TRBV4-3 with TRBJ2-3; D gene uncertain. Germline V lookup: CDR1 LGHNA, CDR2 YSLEER. Trimming took 2 bases from V and 10 from J, leaving 7 bases between them. This CDR3 comprises 11 residues. The CDR3 is CASSQLAAQYF. CDR3 in DNA: TGCGCCAGCAGCCAACTGGCGGCGCAGTATTTT.

The table lists this clonotype with a few counts. The chain has TRBV5-8 and TRBJ1-3, with D possibly matching TRBD1 (6 bases). Trimming took 2 bases from V and 4 from J, leaving 10 bases between them. The CDR3 covers 14 residues. CDR1 and CDR2 (germline): SGHTS, YDEGEE. CDR3 sequence reads: CASSFSGAGNTIYF. In nucleotides, the CDR3 is TGTGCCAGCAGCTTTTCAGGGGCCGGAAACACCATATATTTT.

The chain combines TRBV18 with TRBJ1-1, with 8 bases lining up with TRBD1. Germline V CDR1 and CDR2: KGHSH, LQKENI. With V trimmed by 3 bases and J by 1 base, 7 bases remained unmatched. This CDR3 has 16 residues. The CDR3, as DNA: TGTGCCAGCTCACCCGGGGTGGACAGGGCGAACACTGAAGCTTTCTTT. It codes for CASSPGVDRANTEAFF.

The chain joins TRBV6-1 to TRBJ1-1; D is uncertain. The CDR3 extends over 11 amino acids. Germline CDR1 reads MNHNS; CDR2 reads SASEGT. The V end lost 8 bases, the J end lost 1 base, and 5 bases lay between the germline ends. The CDR3 sequence is CASSRNTEAFF. The CDR3 coding sequence is TGTGCCAGCTCAAGGAACACTGAAGCTTTCTTT.

This CDR3 reads CASSYSRDYNEQFF. CDR3 nucleotide sequence: TGTGCCAGCAGTTACTCGAGGGACTACAATGAGCAGTTCTTC. The V call is TRBV6-8, the J call TRBJ2-1; possible D gene TRBD2, 5 bases. V lost 0 bases and J 3 bases, leaving 6 bases between the germline ends. Looked up from germline, CDR1 is MNHGY and CDR2 is SAAAGT. The CDR3 consists of 14 residues.

The chain recombines TRBV28 with TRBJ1-1; a weak D match, TRBD1 (6 bases). Germline V gives CDR1 MDHEN, CDR2 SYDVKM. CDR3 length equals 14 residues. Deletions cut 2 bases from V and 1 base from J, with 8 bases between. The CDR3 sequence: CASSLGGQNTEAFF. CDR3 bases: TGTGCCAGCAGTTTAGGGGGCCAGAACACTGAAGCTTTCTTT.

This chain joins TRBV12-3 or TRBV12-4 and TRBJ2-2; no firm D call. Trimming stripped 6 bases from V and 3 bases from J, with 5 bases between. CDR3 length: 12 residues. The CDR3 sequence is CASSPDTGELFF. CDR3 coding DNA: TGTGCCAGCAGCCCGGACACCGGGGAGCTGTTTTTT.

V usage is TRBV3-1 and J usage is TRBJ1-3; D is ambiguous. With 0 bases removed from V and 0 bases from J, the gap between germline ends came to 6 bases. This CDR3 is built from 15 residues. Per germline, CDR1 LGHDT and CDR2 YNNKEL (reference sequence). The CDR3 region is CASSQDLSSGNTIYF. Here the CDR3 DNA reads TGTGCCAGCAGCCAAGACCTAAGCTCTGGAAACACCATATATTTT.

The chain recombines TRBV2 with TRBJ2-6; D is undetermined. There are 13 residues in the CDR3. Per germline, CDR1 SNHLY and CDR2 FYNNEI. V lost 7 bases and J 1 base, leaving 5 bases between the germline ends. In DNA, the CDR3 is TGTGCCAGCAAAGAATCTGGGGCCAACGTCCTGACTTTC. Amino acids: CASKESGANVLTF.

A few counts support this clonotype. The genes are TRBV2 and TRBJ2-7; weak D call: TRBD2 (7 bases). The germline V gene has CDR1 SNHLY and CDR2 FYNNEI. This CDR3 comprises 16 residues. The germline V and J ends were trimmed by 6 bases and 6 bases, with 24 bases remaining between them. CDR3 in DNA: TGTGCCAGCAGGCCCCCGGGGGGCCACCTGGGCGGCGAGCAGTACTTC. It specifies CASRPPGGHLGGEQYF.

V and J are TRBV24-1 and TRBJ2-2, with D tentatively TRBD2 (6 bases). The CDR3 is 15 amino acids. Trimming took off 4 bases at V and 3 bases at J, with 11 bases between the two ends. The germline CDR1 and CDR2 sequences are KGHDR and SFDVKD. The CDR3 coding sequence is TGTGCCACCAGTGACCGGGGGACGGACACCGGGGAGCTGTTTTTT. This translates into CATSDRGTDTGELFF.

The V and J genes are TRBV3-1 and TRBJ2-3; no clear D. With 4 bases removed from V and 4 bases from J, the gap between germline ends came to 6 bases. CDR3 size: 12 residues. Germline CDR1 LGHDT, CDR2 YNNKEL (reference sequence). CDR3 DNA: TGTGCCAGCAGCCCAGGCCCAGATACGCAGTATTTT. This gives the protein CASSPGPDTQYF.

This chain links TRBV5-5 with TRBJ2-2, with no clear D. The CDR3 runs to 17 residues. V was trimmed by 2 bases and J by 1 base, leaving 15 bases between them. Germline values: CDR1 SGHKS, CDR2 YYEKEE (reference sequence). The CDR3 DNA reads TGTGCCAGCAGCTTTTCCCGTTCCCATCAGAACACCGGGGAGCTGTTTTTT. Translation: CASSFSRSHQNTGELFF. Filled out from reference TRBV5-5 and TRBJ2-2, the complete variable domain reads DAGVTQSPTHLIKTRGQQVTLRCSPISGHKSVSWYQQVLGQGPQFIFQYYEKEERGRGNFPDRFSARQFPNYSSELNVNALLLGDSALYLCASSFSRSHQNTGELFFGEGSRLTVL.

The chain recombines TRBV29-1 with TRBJ2-3; D unresolved. Germline V gene sequence: CDR1 SQVTM, CDR2 ANQGSEA. V lost 7 bases, J lost 2 bases, and 13 bases lay in between. There are 13 residues in the CDR3. The CDR3, as DNA: TGCAGCGGTTCAGACGGCAACACAGATACGCAGTATTTT. Translating it yields CSGSDGNTDTQYF.

The gene calls are TRBV7-2 and TRBJ2-1; 8 bases match TRBD2. Losses at the gene ends were 2 bases for V and 4 bases for J; bases not matched to a gene: 16. The germline gives CDR1 SGHTA, CDR2 FQGNSA. The CDR3 runs to 19 residues. CDR3 nucleotide sequence: TGTGCCAGCAGCTTATCAGTTGCGGGGAGCGGGGGTTGGTACAATGAGCAGTTCTTC. This sequence encodes CASSLSVAGSGGWYNEQFF.

V usage is TRBV14 and J usage is TRBJ1-5; D is uncertain. Trimming removed 3 bases from V and 6 bases from J, with 9 bases in between. The CDR3 sequence is 13 residues long. Germline-derived CDR1 and CDR2 are SGHDN and FVKESK. As DNA, the CDR3 is TGTGCCAGCAGCCAGGGAGGAGCTCAGCCCCAGCATTTT. Residues: CASSQGGAQPQHF.

The chain employs TRBV3-1 and TRBJ1-2; 9 nucleotides align to TRBD1. Losses at the gene ends were 1 base for V and 8 bases for J; bases not matched to a gene: 5. Germline CDR1 reads LGHDT; CDR2 reads YNNKEL (reference sequence). The CDR3 spans 14 residues. The DNA of the CDR3 is TGTGCCAGCAGCCAAGTGGGACAGGGTGGCGGCTACACCTTC. Protein: CASSQVGQGGGYTF.

This clonotype was found a few times. The rearrangement uses TRBV5-6 and TRBJ2-3; 13 bases map to TRBD2. With 4 bases clipped from V and 5 bases from J, the junction kept 7 bases outside the gene matches. The germline CDR1 and CDR2 sequences are SGHDT and YYEEEE. The CDR3 runs 16 residues. The CDR3 region has the DNA TGTGCCAGCAGCACCGGACTAGCGGGGGCGGGAGATACGCAGTATTTT. Translation: CASSTGLAGAGDTQYF.

This CDR3 is CASSLRLAGELFF. Written as DNA, the CDR3 is TGTGCCAGCAGCTTGCGACTAGCCGGGGAGCTGTTTTTT. The gene calls are TRBV5-4 and TRBJ2-2; the D gene is possibly TRBD2 (6 bases). Germline CDR1 and CDR2: SGHNT and YYREEE (reference sequence). The CDR3 length is 13 residues. Trimming shortened V by 1 base and J by 6 bases, and 7 bases separated the two germline ends.

The CDR3 DNA is TGTGCCAGCAGCTCGACAGGGCTAGCGGGGGACCGATCTTACGAGCAGTACTTC. This sequence encodes CASSSTGLAGDRSYEQYF. The J gene is TRBJ2-7, the V gene TRBV7-9; 10 bases are shared with TRBD2. The CDR3 extends over 18 amino acids. Trimming at V came to 4 bases and at J to 4 bases, leaving 16 bases not matched to a gene. CDR1 SEHNR and CDR2 FQNEAQ come from the germline V gene (reference sequence). Drawing the rest from reference TRBV7-9 and TRBJ2-7, the complete variable domain is DTGVSQNPRHKITKRGQNVTFRCDPISEHNRLYWYRQTLGQGPEFLTYFQNEAQLEKSRLLSDRFSAERPKGSFSTLEIQRTEQGDSAMYLCASSSTGLAGDRSYEQYFGPGTRLTVT.

This clonotype was detected a few times. The chain carries TRBV9 and TRBJ2-1, with 9 bases fitting TRBD1. The germline V gene has CDR1 SGDLS and CDR2 YYNGEE. The CDR3 contains 16 residues. V dropped 2 bases and J dropped 8; count of bases not matched to a gene: 11. CDR3 sequence: CASSVEGQGGRDEQFF. The CDR3 DNA is TGTGCCAGCAGCGTGGAGGGACAGGGAGGAAGGGATGAGCAGTTCTTC.

This chain joins TRBV9 and TRBJ2-7; 9 bases match TRBD1. V gave up 5 bases and J gave up 6 bases; unmatched junction bases: 15. CDR1 is SGDLS, CDR2 YYNGEE, per germline. The CDR3 extends over 16 amino acids. CDR3 region: CASRTGGRPKVGEQYF. The CDR3 DNA reads as TGTGCCAGCAGGACAGGGGGACGCCCCAAGGTTGGCGAGCAGTACTTC.

This clonotype was recorded only once. J is TRBJ2-3 and V is TRBV5-1, with D maybe TRBD2 (5 bases). Germline CDR1 is SGHRS and CDR2 is YFSETQ. Trimming removed 6 bases at V and 7 bases at J, with 9 bases between. CDR3 length: 11 amino acids. CDR3: CASTDGNTQYF. In nucleotides, the CDR3 is TGCGCCAGCACCGACGGGAATACGCAGTATTTT.

This clonotype was picked up a small number of times. This chain uses TRBV5-1 with TRBJ2-7; the match to TRBD1 covers 8 bases. This CDR3 contains 14 residues. Germline trimming cut 2 bases from V and 2 bases from J; bases unmatched to any gene: 3. Germline lookup yields CDR1 SGHRS and CDR2 YFSETQ. The CDR3 is CASSFGTGTYEQYF. The CDR3 DNA reads TGCGCCAGCAGCTTTGGGACAGGAACCTACGAGCAGTACTTC.

The genes are TRBV6-2 or TRBV6-3 and TRBJ1-1; D perhaps matches TRBD1 (5 bases). The CDR3 extends over 16 amino acids. Trimming removed 3 bases at V and 2 bases at J, with 16 bases between. Germline-derived CDR1 and CDR2 are MNHEY and SVGEGT. In DNA, the CDR3 is TGTGCCAGCAGTTATAGTTTTGGGGCGGCAAACACTGAAGCTTTCTTT. This codes for CASSYSFGAANTEAFF.

This sequence joins TRBV11-2 and TRBJ2-1, with 8 nucleotides matching TRBD2. CDR1 and CDR2 from the germline V gene are SGHAT and FQNNGV. The length of the CDR3 is 16 residues. The ends lost 3 bases at V and 6 bases at J; junction bases unmatched: 10. The CDR3 DNA reads as TGTGCCAGCAGCTTCCAACCGGCGGGGGGCTTCAATGAGCAGTTCTTC. This encodes CASSFQPAGGFNEQFF.

The V gene is TRBV12-3 or TRBV12-4, the J gene TRBJ2-7; D may be TRBD1 (6 bases). V dropped 4 bases and J dropped 6 bases, with 16 bases sitting between them. CDR3 size: 14 residues. The chain's CDR3 is CASSSGTRLGEQYF. In nucleotides, the CDR3 is TGTGCCAGCAGTTCCGGGACACGGTTGGGCGAGCAGTACTTC.

For the CDR3, the DNA is TGTGCCAGCAGCCGAGGGGGAAACGAGCAGTACTTC. This translates into CASSRGGNEQYF. The V gene is TRBV12-3 or TRBV12-4, the J gene TRBJ2-7; tentatively, D is TRBD1 (6 bases). V was trimmed by 6 bases and J by 5 bases, leaving 11 bases between them. The CDR3 consists of 12 residues.